This T cell receptor beta chain was sequenced in a study of blood T cells in healthy people across ages. Background on the study: Per two T cells, template switching captured roughly one barcoded beta molecule. Study results and limitations: Estimated diversity that came from one million T cells was considered an underestimate. Because donor CMV status was unknown, expanded clonotype changes were possibly confounded.

Drawn from each donor were 8.5 to 10 milliliters of peripheral blood. PCR was performed a second time for about 6 to 11 cycles using a sample-barcoded 5' primer and a J-beta primer mix. One entry per CDR3 protein results from TCRdb running MiXCR on the 5' RACE reads. The table records under 1 million distinct CDR3 sequences, 44% of them present only once. This clonotype came up a few times. Its antigen is unknown. The germline gives CDR1 SGHTA, CDR2 FQGNSA. The CDR3 totals 14 residues. Trimming left V 5 bases short and J 2 bases short, with 12 bases between. The V gene is TRBV7-2, the J gene TRBJ2-5, with D possibly matching TRBD1 (6 bases). Sequences were obtained from blood. This sequence originates from a man aged 60 to 69 in good health. DNA for the CDR3: TGTGCCAGCAGCCTATGGGACACTCAAGAGACCCAGTACTTC. This gives the protein CASSLWDTQETQYF.